This paragraph reports one T cell receptor beta chain. Its binding antigen is unknown. Per-base quality was not reported, and no clone a single base away is much larger than it. Trimming removed 6 bases from V and 8 bases from J, leaving 23 bases between the germline ends. Measured from the cysteine to the phenylalanine, the CDR3 is 15 residues long. Only CDR3 DNA is held: 45 bases, read in frame from base 1. The germline V gene yields SGHDT for CDR1 and YYEEEE for CDR2. The data derive from a study of blood T cell repertoires in COVID-19 (TCRdb year 2020). Turning to the overall study: The collaborator samples originated in the United States, Italy and Spain and spanned the acute and convalescent phases of COVID-19. The material from the prospective study consisted of cDNA or gDNA derived from T cells, B-cell-depleted T cells, or PBMCs. Subjects who had been exposed to COVID-19, were actively infected with it, or had recovered from it provided the deeply sampled blood TCRbeta repertoires that made up the dataset. The repertoires were released in a freely available public database intended as a resource for research on the immune response to SARS-CoV-2. Samples came from the ongoing ImmuneRACE study (first 160 participants) plus 1,254 subjects from 6 global collaborators. A de-identified subject ID, COVID-19 status, age in years and sex were almost always included in the sample metadata. Where available, HLA class I and class II types were taken from metadata supplied by the sample provider and were not determined by assay-based typing.

Whole blood was collected in K2EDTA tubes by collaborating institutions according to the institutions' own protocols. For TCRbeta analysis, collaborators shipped samples in one of three forms: frozen whole blood, isolated PBMCs, or DNA extracted from either of those sample types. The immunoSEQ Assay, a bias-controlled multiplex PCR, was used to amplify TCRbeta CDR3 regions from genomic DNA. In the source study's methods: The number of nucleated cells in each sample was estimated by amplification of reference gene primers within the assay. To quantify the absolute abundance of each unique TCRbeta CDR3 rearrangement, sequence reads were collapsed and filtered. Productive Simpson clonality was computed per sample as the square root of Simpson's diversity index over productive rearrangements. TCRdb re-hosts the immuneACCESS table, in-frame sequences only. Its copies lack some clones; in the studies checked, an unresolved V gene accounts for under half of them, and the cause for the rest is not known. V and J calls and clone size come straight from that table; D and trimming were deduced from the DNA. The sample table shows 150,000 or so clones, and 65% to 90% are seen once. About 8.2% of the sample comes from the top ten.

What the authors observed across the whole study: The amount of clinical and demographic metadata varied by source and participant and was provided uncurated.

This receptor was obtained from a man in his 60s with acute or convalescent COVID-19. Sequencing was carried out using peripheral blood. The chain is encoded by TRBV5-6 joined to TRBJ1-2; tentative D gene TRBD1, with 5 bases matching. The DNA reads as follows: TGTGCCAGCACCCGTGGGGCAGGACCAGTTAAGGGCTACACCTTC. This encodes CASTRGAGPVKGYTF.